The sequence of this T cell receptor beta chain was determined in a study of beta chain features in type 1 diabetes (dated by TCRdb to the late 2010s). The study in broad terms: No differences in mean age, gender distribution, total cell number or subset yield were found between patients and healthy donors. A total of 107,917,701 sorted cells were examined across all samples, and a strong correlation was observed between cell number per subset and RNA yield. Naive and central memory subsets were obtained from all 28 donors, but regulatory and stem cell-like memory subsets were isolated from only 8 patients and 8 healthy donors. In the study, recently diagnosed type 1 diabetes patients and matched healthy donors were compared on the TCRB repertoires of their sorted circulating CD4+ T cell subsets. Overall study results and their limits: Type 1 diabetes patients showed a moderate but significant shortening of TCRB CDR3 length in all four CD4+ subsets. Naive, central memory and regulatory TCRB repertoires appeared to be more similar among patients than among healthy donors. Patients with type 1 diabetes made fewer insertions and deleted more nucleotides at VDJ recombination sites, implying thymic rearrangement abnormalities. Because cDNA was sequenced instead of genomic DNA, activated cells with high expression could be over-represented, although the groups did not differ in activation or CD3 levels. Shorter templates might have been favored by PCR, but patient and control samples were amplified and corrected together, so both groups would have been affected equally by any skew. HLA sub-analyses involved small numbers of individuals, so any influence of HLA type on TCRB rearrangement remained unresolved.

The CDR3 runs 15 residues from the cysteine to the phenylalanine. Only the CDR3 part of the read is kept: 45 bases, read in frame from the first base. As encoded in the germline V gene (reference sequence), CDR1 is SEHNR while CDR2 is FQNEAQ. Compared with germline, V lacks 6 bases and J lacks 7 bases; bases without a gene match: 12. As concerns this clone: Its antigen has not been determined. No qualities accompany the bases; no much larger clone lies one base away.

All of the isolated RNA was reverse transcribed with the High Capacity cDNA Reverse Transcription Kit, so expressed TCRB transcripts were sequenced. Naive, central memory and regulatory T cell samples underwent deep immunoSEQ sequencing, averaging around 3.9 million total reads per sample. Sorted cells were lysed in RLT buffer, and RNA was extracted using DNase-treated RNeasy Micro or Mini kits according to cell number. Each cell subset was processed on its own to prevent cross-contamination, while patient and healthy donor samples were processed together. The immunoSEQ multiplex PCR was used to amplify TCRB sequences from cDNA, generating 87-bp fragments that spanned the CDR3 region. Sequencing of the amplicons was performed on the Illumina HiSeq platform. The study's own analysis went as follows. PCR bias was computationally corrected using synthetic template baselines, reads within Hamming distance 2 were collapsed, and singletons that could not be merged were discarded. Reads were aligned to IMGT to assign V, D and J genes, CDR3 length, and insertions or deletions at six rearrangement sites. Clonotype counts were normalized to sorted cell number within each subset before computing true diversity and Gini coefficients with the tcR R package. Repertoire sharing was quantified using the overlap coefficient calculated on TCRB nucleotide sequences. Held by TCRdb, this immuneACCESS table contains in-frame sequences only and omits some clones. Under half of the omission traces to an unresolved V gene where checked; the cause of the rest is unknown. V and J calls and clone size follow that table, whereas D and trimming were derived from the DNA. A total of about 40,000 clones appear in this sample, approximately 50% of them only once. The ten largest clones represent 0.65% to 0.9% of the sample.

From each donor, a single peripheral blood sample of about 110 mL on average was drawn into heparinised tubes. A BD FACSAria II and a panel including CD45RO, CCR7, CD25, CD127, CD95 and CD27 were used to sort naive, central memory, regulatory and stem cell-like memory CD4+ T cells. Every sorted population had a purity above 95%. PBMCs were separated immediately by Lymphoprep density gradient centrifugation and were stained directly, without being cultured. So that batch effects would be minimized, each experiment stained and sorted samples in pairs, pairing one healthy donor with one patient. Rearrangement joined TRBV7-9 to TRBJ1-2; 9 junctional bases match TRBD1. This TCR was sampled from a woman between 18 and 29 years old in good health. Sequencing was carried out using central memory CD4+ T cells from blood. This receptor has the CDR3 CASRKAFGTGFGYTF. Here is the DNA: TGTGCCAGCAGGAAGGCATTCGGGACAGGGTTTGGCTACACCTTC.